This T cell receptor (beta chain) is drawn from a study of blood T cell repertoires in COVID-19. TCRdb's table, derived via immunoSEQ multiplex PCR, lists solely in-frame clones and lacks some. The sample consists of roughly 100,000 clones, about 80% of them appearing once. The germline V gene encodes CDR1 SGHRS and CDR2 YFSETQ. With 2 bases clipped from V and 3 bases from J, the junction kept 5 bases outside the gene matches. CDR3 length: 15 amino acids. What was sequenced was peripheral blood. The TCR sequence derives from a human donor in a cohort sampled during active COVID-19. This rearrangement joins TRBV5-1 to TRBJ2-3; 8 nucleotides align to TRBD1. For the CDR3, the DNA is TGCGCCAGCAGCTTTTTCGGACAGGGAACAGATACGCAGTATTTT. It encodes CASSFFGQGTDTQYF.